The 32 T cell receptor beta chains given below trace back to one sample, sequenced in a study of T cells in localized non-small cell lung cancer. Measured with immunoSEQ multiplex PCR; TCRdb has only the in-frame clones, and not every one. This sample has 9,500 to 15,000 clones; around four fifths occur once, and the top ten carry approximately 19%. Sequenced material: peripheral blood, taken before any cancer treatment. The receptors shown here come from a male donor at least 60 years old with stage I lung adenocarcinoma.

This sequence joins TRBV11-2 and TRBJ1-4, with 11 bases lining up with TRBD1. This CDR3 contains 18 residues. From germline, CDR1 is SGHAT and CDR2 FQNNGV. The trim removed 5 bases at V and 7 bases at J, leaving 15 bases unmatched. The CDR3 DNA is TGTGCCAGCAGCCGAAACCGGGACAGGGGGTTTGGCCTTGAAAAACTGTTTTTT. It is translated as CASSRNRDRGFGLEKLFF.

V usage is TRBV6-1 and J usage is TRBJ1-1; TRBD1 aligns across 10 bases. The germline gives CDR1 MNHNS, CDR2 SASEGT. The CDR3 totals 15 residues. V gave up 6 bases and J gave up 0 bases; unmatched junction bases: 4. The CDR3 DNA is TGTGCCAGCAGGGACAGGGGGAGGGTGAACACTGAAGCTTTCTTT. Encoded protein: CASRDRGRVNTEAFF.

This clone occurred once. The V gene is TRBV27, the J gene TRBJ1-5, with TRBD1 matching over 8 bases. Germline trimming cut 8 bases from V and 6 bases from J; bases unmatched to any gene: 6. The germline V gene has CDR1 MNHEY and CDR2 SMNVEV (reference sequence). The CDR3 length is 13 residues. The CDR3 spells CASRGQGGQPQHF. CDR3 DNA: TGTGCCAGCCGCGGACAGGGAGGTCAGCCCCAGCATTTT.

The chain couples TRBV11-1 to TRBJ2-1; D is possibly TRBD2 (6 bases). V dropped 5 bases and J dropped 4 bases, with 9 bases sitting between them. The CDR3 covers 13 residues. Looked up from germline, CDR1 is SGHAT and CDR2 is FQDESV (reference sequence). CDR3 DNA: TGTGCCAGCAGCCCCGCGGGGTACAATGAGCAGTTCTTC. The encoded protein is CASSPAGYNEQFF.

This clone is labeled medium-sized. The CDR3 spells CAIRERASSYEQYF. CDR3 sequence (DNA): TGTGCCATCAGGGAAAGGGCTAGCTCCTACGAGCAGTACTTC. The rearrangement joins TRBV10-3 to TRBJ2-7; D not certain. Germline-derived CDR1 and CDR2 are ENHRY and SYGVKD. The CDR3 runs to 14 residues. The germline V and J ends were trimmed by 6 bases and 0 bases, with 12 bases remaining between them.

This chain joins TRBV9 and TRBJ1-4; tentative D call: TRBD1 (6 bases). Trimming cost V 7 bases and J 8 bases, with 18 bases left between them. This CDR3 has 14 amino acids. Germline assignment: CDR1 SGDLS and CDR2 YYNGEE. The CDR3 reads CASAQGPSREKLFF. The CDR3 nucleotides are TGTGCCAGCGCGCAGGGGCCGAGCAGAGAAAAACTGTTTTTT.

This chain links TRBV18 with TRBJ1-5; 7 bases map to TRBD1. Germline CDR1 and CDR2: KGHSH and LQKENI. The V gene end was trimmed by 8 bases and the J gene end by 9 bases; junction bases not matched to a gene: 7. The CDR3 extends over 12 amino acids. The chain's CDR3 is CASHTGVGPQHF. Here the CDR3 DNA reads TGTGCCAGCCATACAGGGGTCGGGCCCCAGCATTTT.

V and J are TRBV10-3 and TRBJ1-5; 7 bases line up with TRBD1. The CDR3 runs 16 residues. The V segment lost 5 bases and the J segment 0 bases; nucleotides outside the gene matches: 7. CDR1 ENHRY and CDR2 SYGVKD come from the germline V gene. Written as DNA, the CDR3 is TGTGCCATCAGTTCCGGAGGGGGCGATAGCAATCAGCCCCAGCATTTT. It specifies CAISSGGGDSNQPQHF.

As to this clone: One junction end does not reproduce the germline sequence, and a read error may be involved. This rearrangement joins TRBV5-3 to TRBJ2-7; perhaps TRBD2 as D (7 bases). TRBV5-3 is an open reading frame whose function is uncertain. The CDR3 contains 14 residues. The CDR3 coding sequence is TGTGCCAGCAGCTTGGGGGCGGGAGCGGACGAGCAGTACTTC. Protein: CASSLGAGADEQYF.

The CDR3 spells CASRLTSGSYNEQFF. In DNA form, the CDR3 reads TGCGCCAGCAGACTGACTAGCGGGAGCTACAATGAGCAGTTCTTC. The chain couples TRBV4-1 to TRBJ2-1, with 12 bases aligning to TRBD2. Germline V gene sequence: CDR1 MGHRA, CDR2 YSYEKL. CDR3 length equals 15 residues. The V and J ends lost 6 bases and 3 bases, in that order; junction bases with no gene match: 3.

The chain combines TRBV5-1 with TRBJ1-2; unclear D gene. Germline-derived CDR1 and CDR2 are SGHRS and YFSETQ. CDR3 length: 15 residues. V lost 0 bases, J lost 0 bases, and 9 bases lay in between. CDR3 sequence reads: CASSLEHPPNYGYTF. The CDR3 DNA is TGCGCCAGCAGCTTGGAACATCCCCCTAACTATGGCTACACCTTC.

The CDR3 nucleotides read TGTGCCAGCAGTTTGGCCCACGGAAACACCATATATTTT. Protein: CASSLAHGNTIYF. The rearrangement uses TRBV28 and TRBJ1-3; the D is unclear. The CDR3 contains 13 residues. V was cut by 3 bases and J by 4 bases, with 7 bases left in between. Germline V lookup: CDR1 MDHEN, CDR2 SYDVKM.

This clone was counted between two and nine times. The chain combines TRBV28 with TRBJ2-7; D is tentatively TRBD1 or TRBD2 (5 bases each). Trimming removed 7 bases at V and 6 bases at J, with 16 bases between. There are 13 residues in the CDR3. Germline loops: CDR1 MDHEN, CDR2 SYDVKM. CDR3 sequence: CASISGTSGEQYF. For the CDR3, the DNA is TGTGCCAGCATTTCAGGGACGAGCGGCGAGCAGTACTTC.

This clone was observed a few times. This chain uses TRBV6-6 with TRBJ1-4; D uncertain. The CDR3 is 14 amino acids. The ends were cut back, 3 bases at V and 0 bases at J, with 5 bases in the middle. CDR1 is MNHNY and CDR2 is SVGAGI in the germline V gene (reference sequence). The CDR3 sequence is CASSYGTTNEKLFF. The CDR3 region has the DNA TGTGCCAGCAGTTATGGGACAACTAATGAAAAACTGTTTTTT.

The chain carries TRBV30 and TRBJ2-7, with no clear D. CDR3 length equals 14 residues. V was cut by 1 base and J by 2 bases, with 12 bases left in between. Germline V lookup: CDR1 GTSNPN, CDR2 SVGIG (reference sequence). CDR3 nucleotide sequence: TGTGCCTGGAGTGCGGACGGCTACACCTACGAGCAGTACTTC. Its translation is CAWSADGYTYEQYF. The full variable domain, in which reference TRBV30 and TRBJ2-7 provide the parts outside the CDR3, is SQTIHQWPATLVQPVGSPLSLECTVEGTSNPNLYWYRQAAGRGLQLLFYSVGIGQISSEVPQNLSASRPQDRQFILSSKKLLLSDSGFYLCAWSADGYTYEQYFGPGTRLTVT.

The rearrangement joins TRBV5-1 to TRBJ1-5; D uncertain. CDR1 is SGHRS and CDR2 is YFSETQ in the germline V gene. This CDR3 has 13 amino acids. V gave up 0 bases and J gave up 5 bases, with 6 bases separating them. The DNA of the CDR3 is TGCGCCAGCAGCTTGGAACGGGATCAGCCCCAGCATTTT. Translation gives CASSLERDQPQHF.

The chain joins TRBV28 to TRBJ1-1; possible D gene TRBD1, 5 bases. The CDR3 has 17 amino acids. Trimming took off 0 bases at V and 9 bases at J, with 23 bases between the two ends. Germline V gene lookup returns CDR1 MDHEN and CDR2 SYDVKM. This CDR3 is CASSLWGRRGVVGKAFF. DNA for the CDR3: TGTGCCAGCAGTTTATGGGGACGGAGAGGGGTGGTGGGGAAAGCTTTCTTT.

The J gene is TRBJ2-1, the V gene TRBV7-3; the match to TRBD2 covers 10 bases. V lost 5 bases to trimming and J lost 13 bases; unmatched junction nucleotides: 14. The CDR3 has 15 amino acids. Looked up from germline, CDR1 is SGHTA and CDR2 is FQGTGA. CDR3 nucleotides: TGTGCCAGCAGCAAAAGTGTCAGCGGGAGGGAGCGCCAGTTCTTC. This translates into CASSKSVSGRERQFF.

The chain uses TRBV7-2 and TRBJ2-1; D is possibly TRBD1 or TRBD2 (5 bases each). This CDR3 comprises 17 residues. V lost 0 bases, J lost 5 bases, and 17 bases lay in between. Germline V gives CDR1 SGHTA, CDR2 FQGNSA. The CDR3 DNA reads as TGTGCCAGCAGCTTAGCCCCTCGGGGCGGACTTGACAATGAGCAGTTCTTC. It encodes CASSLAPRGGLDNEQFF.

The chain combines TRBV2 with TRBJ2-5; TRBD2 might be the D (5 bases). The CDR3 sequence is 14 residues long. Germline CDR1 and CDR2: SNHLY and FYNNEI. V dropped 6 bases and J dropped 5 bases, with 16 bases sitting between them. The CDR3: CASRKRASIETQYF. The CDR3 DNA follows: TGTGCCAGCAGAAAAAGGGCTAGCATCGAGACCCAGTACTTC.

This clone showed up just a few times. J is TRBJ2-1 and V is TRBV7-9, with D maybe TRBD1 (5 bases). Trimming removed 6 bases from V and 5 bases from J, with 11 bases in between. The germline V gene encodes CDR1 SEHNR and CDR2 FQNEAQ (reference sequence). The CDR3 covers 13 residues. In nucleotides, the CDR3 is TGTGCCAGCAGACCTGACAGAAACAATGAGCAGTTCTTC. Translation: CASRPDRNNEQFF.

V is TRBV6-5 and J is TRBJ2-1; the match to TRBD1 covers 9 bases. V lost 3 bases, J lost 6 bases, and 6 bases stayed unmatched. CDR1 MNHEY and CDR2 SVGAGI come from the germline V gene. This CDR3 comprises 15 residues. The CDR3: CASSYEGTGSNEQFF. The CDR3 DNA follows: TGTGCCAGCAGTTATGAGGGGACAGGGTCCAATGAGCAGTTCTTC.

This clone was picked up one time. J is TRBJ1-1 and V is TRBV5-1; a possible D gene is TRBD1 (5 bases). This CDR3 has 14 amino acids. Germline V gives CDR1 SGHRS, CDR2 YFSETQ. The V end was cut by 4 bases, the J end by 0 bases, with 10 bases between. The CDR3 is CASSKQAVNTEAFF. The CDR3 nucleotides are TGCGCCAGCAGCAAACAGGCGGTGAACACTGAAGCTTTCTTT.

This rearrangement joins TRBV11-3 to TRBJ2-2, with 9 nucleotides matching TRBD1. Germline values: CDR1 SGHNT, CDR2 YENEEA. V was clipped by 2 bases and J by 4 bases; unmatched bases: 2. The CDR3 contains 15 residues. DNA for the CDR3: TGTGCCAGCAGCTTACAGGGACAGGGCACCGGGGAGCTGTTTTTT. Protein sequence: CASSLQGQGTGELFF.

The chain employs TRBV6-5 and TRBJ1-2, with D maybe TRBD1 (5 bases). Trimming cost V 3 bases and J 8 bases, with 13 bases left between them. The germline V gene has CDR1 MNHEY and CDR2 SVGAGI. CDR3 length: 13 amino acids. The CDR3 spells CASSYMGTRGYTF. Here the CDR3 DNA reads TGTGCCAGCAGTTATATGGGGACGAGAGGCTACACCTTC.

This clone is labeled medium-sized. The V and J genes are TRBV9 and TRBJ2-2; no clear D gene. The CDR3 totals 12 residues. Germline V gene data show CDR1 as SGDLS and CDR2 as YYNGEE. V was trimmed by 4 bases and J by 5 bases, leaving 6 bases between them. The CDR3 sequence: CASSSRTGELFF. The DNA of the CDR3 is TGTGCCAGCAGCTCCCGAACCGGGGAGCTGTTTTTT.

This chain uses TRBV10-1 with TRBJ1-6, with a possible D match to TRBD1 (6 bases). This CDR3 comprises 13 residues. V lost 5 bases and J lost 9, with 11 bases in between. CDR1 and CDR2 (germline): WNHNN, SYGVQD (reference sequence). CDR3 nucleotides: TGCGCCAGCAGTACGGACAGTTTTTCACCCCTCCACTTT. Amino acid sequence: CASSTDSFSPLHF.

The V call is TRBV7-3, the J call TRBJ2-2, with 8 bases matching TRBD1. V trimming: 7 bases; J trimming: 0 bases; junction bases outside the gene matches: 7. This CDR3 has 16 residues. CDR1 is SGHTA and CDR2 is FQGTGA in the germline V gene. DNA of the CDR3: TGTGCCAGCACCTTGGGGACAGGTTCGAACACCGGGGAGCTGTTTTTT. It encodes CASTLGTGSNTGELFF. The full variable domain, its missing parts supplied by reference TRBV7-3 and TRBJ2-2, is GAGVSQTPSNKVTEKGKYVELRCDPISGHTALYWYRQSLGQGPEFLIYFQGTGAADDSGLPNDRFFAVRPEGSVSTLKIQRTERGDSAVYLCASTLGTGSNTGELFFGEGSRLTVL.

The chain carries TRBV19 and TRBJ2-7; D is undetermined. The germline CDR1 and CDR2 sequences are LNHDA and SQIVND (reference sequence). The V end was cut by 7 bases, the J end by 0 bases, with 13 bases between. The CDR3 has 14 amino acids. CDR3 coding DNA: TGTGCCAGTACCCTAACCTCGAGCTCCTACGAGCAGTACTTC. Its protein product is CASTLTSSSYEQYF.

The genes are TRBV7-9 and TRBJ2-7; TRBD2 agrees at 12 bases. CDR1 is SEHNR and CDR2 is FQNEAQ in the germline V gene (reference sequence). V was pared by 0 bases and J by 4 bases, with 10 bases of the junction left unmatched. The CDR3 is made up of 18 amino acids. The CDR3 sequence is CASSLAMGLAGFNYEQYF. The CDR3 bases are TGTGCCAGCAGCTTAGCTATGGGACTAGCGGGTTTCAATTACGAGCAGTACTTC.

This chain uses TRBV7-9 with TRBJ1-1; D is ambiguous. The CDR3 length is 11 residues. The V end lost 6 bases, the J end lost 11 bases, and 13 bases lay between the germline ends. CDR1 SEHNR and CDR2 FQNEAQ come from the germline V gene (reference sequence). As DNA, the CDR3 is TGTGCCAGCAGACACCCCCCCAGGGCTTTCTTT. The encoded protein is CASRHPPRAFF.

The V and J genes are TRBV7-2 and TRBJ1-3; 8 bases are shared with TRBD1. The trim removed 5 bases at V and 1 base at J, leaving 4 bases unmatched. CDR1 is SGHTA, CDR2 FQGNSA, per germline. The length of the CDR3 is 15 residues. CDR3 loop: CASSVDRGSGNTIYF. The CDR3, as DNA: TGTGCCAGCAGCGTCGACAGGGGTTCTGGAAACACCATATATTTT.